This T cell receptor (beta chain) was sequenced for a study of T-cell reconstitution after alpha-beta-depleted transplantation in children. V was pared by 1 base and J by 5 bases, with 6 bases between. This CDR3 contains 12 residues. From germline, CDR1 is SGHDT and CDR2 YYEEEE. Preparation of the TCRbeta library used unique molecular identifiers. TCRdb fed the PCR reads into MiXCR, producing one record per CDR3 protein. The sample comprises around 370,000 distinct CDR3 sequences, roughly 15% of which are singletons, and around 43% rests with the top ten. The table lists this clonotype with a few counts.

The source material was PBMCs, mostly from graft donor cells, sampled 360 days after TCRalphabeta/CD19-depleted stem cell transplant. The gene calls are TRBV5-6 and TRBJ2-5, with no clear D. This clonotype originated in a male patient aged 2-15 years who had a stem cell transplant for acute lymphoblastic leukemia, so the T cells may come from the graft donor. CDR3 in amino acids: CASSLRTETQYF. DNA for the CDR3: TGTGCCAGCAGCTTGAGGACGGAGACCCAGTACTTC.